The 21 T cell receptor beta chains below come from one sample, sequenced in a study of vaccination and CD4 T cells after COVID-19. Their target antigens are unknown. Cultured CD4+ T cell DNA was sequenced using the Oncomine TCR Beta short-read assay. TCRdb reprocessed the PCR reads with MiXCR, giving one entry per CDR3 protein. This table holds about 9,100 distinct CDR3 sequences, 60% to 80% found once. This sample's treatment: 10-day PBMC culture with coronavirus spike peptide pools or control peptides (ViraFEST assay). Material for sequencing was CD4+ T cells from blood, cultured in vitro. These receptor sequences come from a human donor who had recovered from COVID-19.

The chain has TRBV5-4 and TRBJ2-1; possibly TRBD2 for D (6 bases). Trimming cost V 6 bases and J 3 bases, with 19 bases left between them. The CDR3 consists of 16 residues. Germline V gene sequence: CDR1 SGHNT, CDR2 YYREEE (reference sequence). The CDR3 DNA reads TGTGCCAGCACCGCAACCGGGACTTACGGCTACAATGAGCAGTTCTTC. Encoded protein: CASTATGTYGYNEQFF. Filled out from reference TRBV5-4 and TRBJ2-1, the complete variable domain reads ETGVTQSPTHLIKTRGQQVTLRCSSQSGHNTVSWYQQALGQGPQFIFQYYREEENGRGNFPPRFSGLQFPNYSSELNVNALELDDSALYLCASTATGTYGYNEQFFGPGTRLTVL.

In this sample, this clonotype turned up a few times. This rearrangement joins TRBV6-2 or TRBV6-3 to TRBJ2-3; TRBD2 aligns across 7 bases. The CDR3 extends over 15 amino acids. Germline CDR1 is MNHEY and CDR2 is SVGEGT. The V gene end was trimmed by 7 bases and the J gene end by 1 base; junction bases not matched to a gene: 8. The DNA for the CDR3 is TGTGCCAGCACCCGTGGGGGGGTAGGCACAGATACGCAGTATTTT. It yields the protein CASTRGGVGTDTQYF.

This rearrangement joins TRBV15 to TRBJ1-4; D unclear. This CDR3 is built from 15 residues. V lost 5 bases and J lost 3, with 13 bases in between. Germline assignment: CDR1 LNHNV and CDR2 YYDKDF (reference sequence). The CDR3 is CATSFRLAANEKLFF. The CDR3 DNA sequence: TGTGCCACCAGCTTCCGATTGGCAGCTAATGAAAAACTGTTTTTT.

This clonotype has a single count. The CDR3 DNA sequence: TGTGCCAGCAGCTTAGGGGGGCAGGGGGCCACCTACGAGCAGTACTTC. Encoded protein: CASSLGGQGATYEQYF. V gene TRBV6-1 combines with J gene TRBJ2-7; 8 bases line up with TRBD1. Germline CDR1 MNHNS, CDR2 SASEGT. The ends lost 6 bases at V and 2 bases at J; junction bases unmatched: 12. The CDR3 has 16 amino acids.

The chain carries TRBV5-1 and TRBJ2-7; 9 bases match TRBD1. The CDR3 runs to 15 residues. The germline V gene encodes CDR1 SGHRS and CDR2 YFSETQ. V gave up 0 bases and J gave up 4 bases; unmatched junction bases: 5. CDR3 sequence: CASSLAGTGRYEQYF. DNA for the CDR3: TGCGCCAGCAGCTTGGCAGGGACAGGGCGTTACGAGCAGTACTTC.

The gene calls are TRBV7-2 and TRBJ1-1; D uncertain. Germline CDR1 reads SGHTA; CDR2 reads FQGNSA. The CDR3 has 14 amino acids. Trimming pared 2 bases from V and 5 bases from J, leaving 12 bases between. CDR3 region: CASSLTPPGTEAFF. In DNA, the CDR3 is TGTGCCAGCAGCTTAACCCCACCGGGGACTGAAGCTTTCTTT.

By frequency in the sample, this clonotype is medium-sized (0.01 to 0.1%). The rearrangement joins TRBV20-1 to TRBJ1-2; the D is unclear. The CDR3 runs to 14 residues. Trimming pared 4 bases from V and 3 bases from J, leaving 15 bases between. CDR1 and CDR2 from the germline V gene are DFQATT and SNEGSKA (reference sequence). CDR3 sequence reads: CSAIPRYRDYGYTF. CDR3 coding DNA: TGCAGTGCTATCCCCCGGTACAGAGACTATGGCTACACCTTC.

The V gene is TRBV4-1, the J gene TRBJ1-2; 7 bases line up with TRBD1. The germline V gene has CDR1 MGHRA and CDR2 YSYEKL. The J segment lost 6 bases and the V segment lost 4 bases, leaving 8 bases of the junction unmatched. There are 14 residues in the CDR3. The CDR3: CASSPIRGLDGYTF. CDR3 sequence (DNA): TGCGCCAGCAGCCCGATTAGGGGGCTCGATGGCTACACCTTC.

This clonotype is large within its sample. The rearrangement uses TRBV28 and TRBJ2-2; D tentatively reads TRBD1 or TRBD2 (6 bases each). V lost 5 bases and J 4 bases, leaving 14 bases between the germline ends. Germline-derived CDR1 and CDR2 are MDHEN and SYDVKM. The CDR3 consists of 15 residues. CDR3 in DNA: TGTGCCAGCAGTGAGGAGGGGGGAGGCACCGGGGAGCTGTTTTTT. Encoded protein: CASSEEGGGTGELFF.

V is TRBV5-5 and J is TRBJ1-5; tentative D call: TRBD1 (5 bases). The CDR3 extends over 15 amino acids. V was clipped by 3 bases and J by 0 bases, with 10 bases between them. The germline gives CDR1 SGHKS, CDR2 YYEKEE (reference sequence). CDR3 nucleotide sequence: TGTGCCAGCAGCTCAGGGTTTAATAGCAATCAGCCCCAGCATTTT. This encodes CASSSGFNSNQPQHF.

The V gene is TRBV6-1, the J gene TRBJ2-7; D assignment may be TRBD1 or TRBD2 (5 bases each). Trimming took off 3 bases at V and 7 bases at J, with 16 bases between the two ends. The CDR3 has 14 residues. Per germline, CDR1 MNHNS and CDR2 SASEGT. The CDR3 DNA reads as TGTGCCAGCAGTGAGGGGCAGGGAGTTCGAGAGCAGTACTTC. This gives the protein CASSEGQGVREQYF.

The rearrangement uses TRBV2 and TRBJ2-6; possibly TRBD2 for D (6 bases). The CDR3 totals 15 residues. CDR1 SNHLY and CDR2 FYNNEI come from the germline V gene. V was shortened by 7 bases and J by 1 base, with 11 bases between the two germline ends. CDR3 in amino acids: CASTGGKSGANVLTF. CDR3 sequence (DNA): TGTGCCAGCACTGGGGGGAAATCTGGGGCCAACGTCCTGACTTTC.

This clonotype was seen a handful of times. The V call is TRBV15, the J call TRBJ2-5; no clear D. CDR1 and CDR2 (germline): LNHNV, YYDKDF (reference sequence). The CDR3 is 13 amino acids. Trimming took off 0 bases at V and 9 bases at J, with 11 bases between the two ends. Here the CDR3 DNA reads TGTGCCACCAGCAGAGAGCAGGACCGGGCCCAGTACTTC. Its translation: CATSREQDRAQYF.

This clonotype is judged large. This chain links TRBV20-1 with TRBJ2-5; 10 bases agree with TRBD2. Trimming cost V 3 bases and J 2 bases; bases outside gene matches: 6. The germline V gene encodes CDR1 DFQATT and CDR2 SNEGSKA (reference sequence). The CDR3 is 15 residues long. CDR3 DNA sequence: TGCAGTGCTAGTAAGCTAGCGGGGGAACAAGAGACCCAGTACTTC. It codes for CSASKLAGEQETQYF.

This clonotype ranks as large. The rearrangement uses TRBV29-1 and TRBJ2-7; TRBD1 agrees at 11 bases. Germline CDR1 is SQVTM and CDR2 is ANQGSEA. This CDR3 has 17 amino acids. The V segment lost 8 bases and the J segment 3 bases; nucleotides outside the gene matches: 18. The DNA of the CDR3 is TGCAGCCCCCCCCCACGGACAGGGGGCGCGAAGTTCTACGAGCAGTACTTC. It codes for CSPPPRTGGAKFYEQYF.

The chain couples TRBV7-3 to TRBJ1-1, with 9 bases fitting TRBD1. Trimming cost V 5 bases and J 5 bases; bases outside gene matches: 3. The CDR3 has 13 amino acids. Germline V gene lookup returns CDR1 SGHTA and CDR2 FQGTGA. CDR3 protein: CASSATGGTEAFF. CDR3 DNA: TGTGCCAGCAGCGCGACAGGGGGGACTGAAGCTTTCTTT.

This rearrangement joins TRBV6-1 to TRBJ1-5; D is undetermined. Germline V gives CDR1 MNHNS, CDR2 SASEGT. The V end was cut by 0 bases, the J end by 4 bases, with 10 bases between. CDR3 length: 15 amino acids. The CDR3 nucleotides are TGTGCCAGCAGTGAAGCAGTACCGCGAAATCAGCCCCAGCATTTT. Translation: CASSEAVPRNQPQHF.

This clonotype has a handful of counts. V is TRBV20-1 and J is TRBJ2-2; D possibly matches TRBD1 or TRBD2 (5 bases each). This CDR3 has 15 residues. Germline V gene sequence: CDR1 DFQATT, CDR2 SNEGSKA (reference sequence). V lost 5 bases and J lost 4, with 17 bases in between. The CDR3 loop is CSAHTEGYSTGELFF. In DNA form, the CDR3 reads TGCAGTGCTCATACAGAGGGGTATTCCACCGGGGAGCTGTTTTTT.

V and J are TRBV6-5 and TRBJ1-5; weak D call: TRBD1 (5 bases). Between the trimmed V and J ends, which lost 2 bases and 4 bases, there was a span of 12 bases. Germline CDR1 MNHEY, CDR2 SVGAGI. The CDR3 is 15 amino acids. Written as DNA, the CDR3 is TGTGCCAGCAGTTACACCGATCAGGGAAATCAGCCCCAGCATTTT. It specifies CASSYTDQGNQPQHF.

The chain combines TRBV7-3 with TRBJ2-3, with a possible D match to TRBD2 (6 bases). This CDR3 region has 15 residues. Trimming cost V 2 bases and J 1 base, with 10 bases left between them. CDR1 is SGHTA and CDR2 is FQGTGA in the germline V gene. The CDR3 DNA reads TGTGCCAGCAGCTTAGGGCGGGGACGCACAGATACGCAGTATTTT. Protein product: CASSLGRGRTDTQYF.

V is TRBV27 and J is TRBJ2-1; 12 bases are shared with TRBD2. The CDR3 loop spans 15 amino acids. V dropped 5 bases and J dropped 8; count of bases not matched to a gene: 7. CDR1 and CDR2 (germline): MNHEY, SMNVEV (reference sequence). The CDR3 DNA sequence: TGTGCCAGCAGTCGAACTAGCGGGGGGTCCCATGAGCAGTTCTTC. Its protein product is CASSRTSGGSHEQFF.